The subject of this entry is one T cell receptor (beta chain). Sequencing used immunoSEQ multiplex PCR; TCRdb keeps in-frame clones, though not all of them. The repertoire holds approximately 300,000 clones, just over 85% seen once, with 10% in the top ten. Participants' reported clinical history set cohort assignment. Cohort 3 donors counted as recovered after two negative PCRs, clearance, or resolved symptoms. The sample comes from a study of blood T cell repertoires in COVID-19. Study summary: Nucleic acid was either cDNA or gDNA, and it came from T cells, B-cell-depleted T cells, or PBMCs.

Germline CDR1 is SGHTA and CDR2 is FQGNSA. V lost 1 base and J 1 base, leaving 8 bases between the germline ends. CDR3 length: 15 amino acids. This clonotype was obtained from a woman younger than 30 who had recovered from COVID-19. The chain recombines TRBV7-2 with TRBJ1-5, with D unresolved. The sample was PBMCs or T cells enriched from blood (not recorded which). CDR3 nucleotides: TGTGCCAGCAGCTTAGTTCTCTCCAGCAATCAGCCCCAGCATTTT. The encoded protein is CASSLVLSSNQPQHF. Full variable domain (missing parts from reference TRBV7-2 and TRBJ1-5): GAGVSQSPSNKVTEKGKDVELRCDPISGHTALYWYRQSLGQGLEFLIYFQGNSAPDKSGLPSDRFSAERTGGSVSTLTIQRTQQEDSAVYLCASSLVLSSNQPQHFGDGTRLSIL.